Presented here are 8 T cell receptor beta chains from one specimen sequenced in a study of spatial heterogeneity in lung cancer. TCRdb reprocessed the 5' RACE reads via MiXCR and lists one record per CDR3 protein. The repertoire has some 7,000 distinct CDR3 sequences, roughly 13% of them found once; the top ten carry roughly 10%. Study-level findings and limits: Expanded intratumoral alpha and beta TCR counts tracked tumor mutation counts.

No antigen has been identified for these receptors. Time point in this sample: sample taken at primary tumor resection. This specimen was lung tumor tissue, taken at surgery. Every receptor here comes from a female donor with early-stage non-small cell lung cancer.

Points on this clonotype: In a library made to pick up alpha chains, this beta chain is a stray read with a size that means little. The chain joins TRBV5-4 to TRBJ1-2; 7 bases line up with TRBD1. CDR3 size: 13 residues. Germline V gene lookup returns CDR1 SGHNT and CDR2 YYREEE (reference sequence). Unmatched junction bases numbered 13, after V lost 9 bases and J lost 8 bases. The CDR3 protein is CATQSYQGEGYTF. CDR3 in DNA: TGTGCCACCCAGAGCTATCAGGGGGAAGGCTACACCTTC.

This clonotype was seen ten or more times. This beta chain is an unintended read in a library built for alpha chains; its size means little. The CDR3 sequence: CASSVSFPGTGTELFF. The CDR3 nucleotides are TGTGCCAGCAGCGTCTCCTTTCCCGGGACAGGGACCGAGCTGTTTTTT. V gene TRBV11-1 combines with J gene TRBJ2-2; 9 nucleotides align to TRBD1. The V gene's germline CDR1 is SGHAT and CDR2 FQDESV (reference sequence). V lost 5 bases and J lost 11; bases outside the gene matches: 15. The CDR3 is 16 amino acids.

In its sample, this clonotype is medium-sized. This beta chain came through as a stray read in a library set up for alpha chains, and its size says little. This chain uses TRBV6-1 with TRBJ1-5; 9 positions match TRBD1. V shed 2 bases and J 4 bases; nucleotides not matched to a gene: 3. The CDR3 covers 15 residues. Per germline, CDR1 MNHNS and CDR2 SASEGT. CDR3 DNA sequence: TGTGCCAGCAGTGAATGGGGACAGGGAAATCAGCCCCAGCATTTT. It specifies CASSEWGQGNQPQHF.

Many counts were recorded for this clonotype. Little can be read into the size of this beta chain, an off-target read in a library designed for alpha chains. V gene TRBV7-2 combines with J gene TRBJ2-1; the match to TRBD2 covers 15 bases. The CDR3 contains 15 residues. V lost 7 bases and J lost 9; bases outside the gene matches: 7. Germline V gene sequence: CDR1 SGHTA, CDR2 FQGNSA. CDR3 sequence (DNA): TGTGCCAGCACCATAGGACTAGCGGGGGGGCGTGAGCAGTTCTTC. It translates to CASTIGLAGGREQFF.

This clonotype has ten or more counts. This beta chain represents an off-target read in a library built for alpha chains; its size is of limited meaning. CDR3 region: CASSSMAHSGNTIYF. DNA for the CDR3: TGTGCCAGCAGCTCGATGGCCCACTCTGGAAACACCATATATTTT. The genes are TRBV7-2 and TRBJ1-3; no clear D gene. The V end lost 4 bases, the J end lost 0 bases, and 10 bases lay between the germline ends. Per germline, CDR1 SGHTA and CDR2 FQGNSA. The CDR3 spans 15 residues.

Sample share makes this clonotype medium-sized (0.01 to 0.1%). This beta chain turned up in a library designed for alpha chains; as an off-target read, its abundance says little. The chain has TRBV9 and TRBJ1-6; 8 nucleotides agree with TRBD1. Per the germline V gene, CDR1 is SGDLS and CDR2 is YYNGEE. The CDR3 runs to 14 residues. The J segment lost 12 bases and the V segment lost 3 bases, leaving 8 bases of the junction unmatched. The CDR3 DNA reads TGTGCCAGCAGCGCCGGACAGGGAGGCGGACCCCTCCACTTT. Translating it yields CASSAGQGGGPLHF.

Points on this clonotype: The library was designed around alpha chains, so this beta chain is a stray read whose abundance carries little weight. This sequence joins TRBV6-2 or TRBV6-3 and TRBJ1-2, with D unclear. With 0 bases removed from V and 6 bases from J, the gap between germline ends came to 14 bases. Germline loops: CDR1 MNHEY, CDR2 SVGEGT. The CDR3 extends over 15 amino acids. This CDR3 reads CASSYSGRMNNGYTF. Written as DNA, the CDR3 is TGTGCCAGCAGTTACTCCGGCAGAATGAATAATGGCTACACCTTC.

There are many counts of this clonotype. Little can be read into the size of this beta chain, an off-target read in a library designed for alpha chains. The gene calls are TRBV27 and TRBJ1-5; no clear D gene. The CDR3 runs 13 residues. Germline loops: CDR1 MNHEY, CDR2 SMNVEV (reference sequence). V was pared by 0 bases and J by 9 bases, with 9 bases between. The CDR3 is CASSLSGRGPQHF. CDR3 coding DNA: TGTGCCAGCAGTTTATCGGGCCGGGGGCCCCAGCATTTT.